The 20 T cell receptor beta chains listed next were all sequenced from one sample in a study of blood T cell repertoires in COVID-19. Produced via immunoSEQ multiplex PCR; TCRdb's table is partial and in-frame only. Of about 260,000 clones listed, about 87% are singletons. Sequencing input: PBMCs or T cells enriched from blood (not recorded which). These receptor sequences come from a man aged 45 to 65 who had been exposed to COVID-19.

V and J are TRBV27 and TRBJ2-3; TRBD2 matches at 11 bases. The germline gives CDR1 MNHEY, CDR2 SMNVEV (reference sequence). This CDR3 comprises 15 residues. V gave up 5 bases and J gave up 6 bases; unmatched junction bases: 7. The CDR3 DNA sequence: TGTGCCAGCAGTGCAGGGACTAGCGGAAGCGATACGCAGTATTTT. It specifies CASSAGTSGSDTQYF.

J is TRBJ1-1 and V is TRBV2, with unresolved D. Trimming cost V 1 base and J 7 bases, with 7 bases left between them. The V gene's germline CDR1 is SNHLY and CDR2 FYNNEI. The CDR3 contains 12 residues. The chain's CDR3 is CASSEDHGEAFF. In DNA form, the CDR3 reads TGTGCCAGCAGTGAAGACCACGGTGAAGCTTTCTTT. Supplemented by reference TRBV2 and TRBJ1-1, the full variable domain reads EPEVTQTPSHQVTQMGQEVILRCVPISNHLYFYWYRQILGQKVEFLVSFYNNEISEKSEIFDDQFSVERPDGSNFTLKIRSTKLEDSAMYFCASSEDHGEAFFGQGTRLTVV.

The count of this clone is one. This chain connects TRBV9 to TRBJ2-1; D remains ambiguous. In germline, CDR1 is SGDLS, CDR2 YYNGEE. The CDR3 loop spans 15 amino acids. V lost 3 bases, J lost 3 bases, and 13 bases lay in between. The CDR3 protein is CASSANVAVYNEQFF. DNA of the CDR3: TGTGCCAGCAGCGCCAACGTCGCAGTCTACAATGAGCAGTTCTTC.

The chain recombines TRBV5-1 with TRBJ2-2; 7 bases fit TRBD2. The germline V gene encodes CDR1 SGHRS and CDR2 YFSETQ. CDR3 size: 15 residues. V trimming: 1 base; J trimming: 3 bases; junction bases outside the gene matches: 3. Written as DNA, the CDR3 is TGCGCCAGCAGCTTGTTAACTAGCGACACCGGGGAGCTGTTTTTT. Its translation: CASSLLTSDTGELFF.

The chain is built from TRBV5-4 and TRBJ2-7; 9 bases are a match to TRBD2. Per the germline V gene, CDR1 is SGHNT and CDR2 is YYREEE (reference sequence). The V segment lost 4 bases and the J segment 2 bases; nucleotides outside the gene matches: 7. This CDR3 spans 15 amino acids. The CDR3 region is CASSSQRGDTYEQYF. The CDR3, as DNA: TGTGCCAGCAGCAGTCAGCGGGGGGACACCTACGAGCAGTACTTC.

This chain links TRBV24-1 with TRBJ2-5; TRBD1 is a possible D gene (6 bases). Germline lookup yields CDR1 KGHDR and CDR2 SFDVKD. CDR3 length: 17 amino acids. V lost 4 bases and J 5 bases, leaving 22 bases between the germline ends. The DNA for the CDR3 is TGTGCCACCAGTGACCCCTCGGCCTACAGGGATTGGGAGACCCAGTACTTC. As protein: CATSDPSAYRDWETQYF.

V usage is TRBV5-1 and J usage is TRBJ1-2; 9 bases map to TRBD1. V dropped 3 bases and J dropped 7; count of bases not matched to a gene: 13. In germline, CDR1 is SGHRS, CDR2 YFSETQ. This CDR3 spans 16 amino acids. In nucleotides, the CDR3 is TGCGCCAGCAGCTCGTTACCGGGACAGGGAGTATCTGGCTACACCTTC. Protein product: CASSSLPGQGVSGYTF.

This clone was observed a single time. The genes are TRBV28 and TRBJ1-5, with TRBD1 identical over 7 bases. V trimming: 2 bases; J trimming: 1 base; junction bases outside the gene matches: 5. Germline CDR1 is MDHEN and CDR2 is SYDVKM. CDR3 length equals 16 residues. CDR3 DNA sequence: TGTGCCAGCAGTTTAGGGGGACAGTTAAGCAATCAGCCCCAGCATTTT. Translating it yields CASSLGGQLSNQPQHF. The whole variable domain, remainder taken from reference TRBV28 and TRBJ1-5, is DVKVTQSSRYLVKRTGEKVFLECVQDMDHENMFWYRQDPGLGLRLIYFSYDVKMKEKGDIPEGYSVSREKKERFSLILESASTNQTSMYLCASSLGGQLSNQPQHFGDGTRLSIL.

The chain couples TRBV10-1 to TRBJ2-1, with TRBD2 matching over 8 bases. The CDR3 consists of 18 residues. Germline CDR1 is WNHNN and CDR2 is SYGVQD (reference sequence). J was trimmed by 4 bases and V by 6 bases; bases with no gene match: 17. DNA for the CDR3: TGCGCCAGCAGCCCCGGGACGGCTGTAGCGGGGTTTTACAATGAGCAGTTCTTC. Translated, it gives CASSPGTAVAGFYNEQFF.

The CDR3 sequence is CASSQGASYEQFF. CDR3 bases: TGTGCCAGCAGCCAAGGCGCCTCGTATGAGCAGTTCTTC. This chain connects TRBV4-2 to TRBJ2-1; D ambiguous. The CDR3 consists of 13 residues. CDR1 and CDR2 (germline): LGHNA, YNFKEQ. V lost 1 base and J lost 8, with 9 bases in between.

The V and J genes are TRBV27 and TRBJ2-4, with unresolved D. CDR3 length: 14 residues. With 5 bases removed from V and 1 base from J, the gap between germline ends came to 9 bases. The V gene's germline CDR1 is MNHEY and CDR2 SMNVEV (reference sequence). DNA for the CDR3: TGTGCCAGCAGTCCCCTCGGGGCCAAAAACATTCAGTACTTC. It is translated as CASSPLGAKNIQYF.

This clone showed up many times. This rearrangement joins TRBV19 to TRBJ1-2; weak D call: TRBD1 (6 bases). CDR3 size: 17 residues. Between the trimmed V and J ends, which lost 5 bases and 2 bases, there was a span of 21 bases. Germline V gene sequence: CDR1 LNHDA, CDR2 SQIVND (reference sequence). The CDR3 sequence is CASSSVGAATENYGYTF. The CDR3 DNA follows: TGTGCCAGTAGTTCAGTGGGGGCTGCGACCGAAAACTATGGCTACACCTTC.

This clone was recorded once. V is TRBV19 and J is TRBJ2-1, with D tentatively TRBD1 (7 bases). Trimming took 5 bases from V and 8 from J, leaving 22 bases between them. The germline V gene encodes CDR1 LNHDA and CDR2 SQIVND (reference sequence). This CDR3 region has 16 residues. The CDR3 is CASSPPRRRGLHEQFF. The CDR3 DNA reads TGTGCCAGTAGTCCCCCGCGGCGGAGGGGGCTCCATGAGCAGTTCTTC.

This clone was observed a handful of times. The J gene is TRBJ2-3, the V gene TRBV19; 12 bases line up with TRBD2. Looked up from germline, CDR1 is LNHDA and CDR2 is SQIVND (reference sequence). V trimming: 5 bases; J trimming: 3 bases; junction bases outside the gene matches: 6. The CDR3 totals 16 residues. The CDR3 bases are TGTGCCAGTAGTCCTACGACTAGCGGGAGAACAGATACGCAGTATTTT. Its translation is CASSPTTSGRTDTQYF.

This chain joins TRBV7-8 and TRBJ2-5, with TRBD1 matching 7 bases. Per germline, CDR1 SGHVS and CDR2 FQNEAQ. V was pared by 6 bases and J by 7 bases, with 11 bases of the junction left unmatched. The CDR3 sequence is 14 residues long. CDR3 DNA: TGTGCCAGCAGTGAAGAAGGGGGCTGGGGGACCCAGTACTTC. This sequence encodes CASSEEGGWGTQYF.

The genes are TRBV10-3 and TRBJ2-3; 16 bases are a match to TRBD2. Germline CDR1 ENHRY, CDR2 SYGVKD. J was trimmed by 4 bases and V by 6 bases; bases with no gene match: 10. The CDR3 is made up of 18 amino acids. The CDR3 spells CAISPGLAGGPRADTQYF. Here the CDR3 DNA reads TGTGCCATCAGCCCGGGACTAGCGGGAGGGCCTAGGGCAGATACGCAGTATTTT.

This chain joins TRBV11-3 and TRBJ2-1; D call uncertain. V lost 3 bases, J lost 9 bases, and 6 bases lay in between. This CDR3 comprises 11 residues. CDR1 SGHNT and CDR2 YENEEA come from the germline V gene. The CDR3 reads CASSFLSEQFF. The CDR3 region has the DNA TGTGCCAGCAGCTTTTTGAGTGAGCAGTTCTTC. Full variable domain (outside the CDR3, taken from reference TRBV11-3 and TRBJ2-1): EAGVVQSPRYKIIEKKQPVAFWCNPISGHNTLYWYLQNLGQGPELLIRYENEEAVDDSQLPKDRFSAERLKGVDSTLKIQPAELGDSAVYLCASSFLSEQFFGPGTRLTVL.

This clone was observed a handful of times. The rearrangement joins TRBV7-3 to TRBJ1-4, with a possible D match to TRBD1 (6 bases). Germline loops: CDR1 SGHTA, CDR2 FQGTGA. V shed 3 bases and J shed 7 bases, with 9 bases lying between them. The CDR3 sequence is 13 residues long. The CDR3 protein is CASSLRGGEKLFF. The CDR3 coding sequence is TGTGCCAGCAGCTTGCGAGGGGGTGAAAAACTGTTTTTT.

This clone was counted a single time. This chain joins TRBV5-1 and TRBJ2-2; the D gene is possibly TRBD1 (6 bases). The CDR3 is 15 residues long. Per germline, CDR1 SGHRS and CDR2 YFSETQ. V gave up 0 bases and J gave up 8 bases, with 14 bases separating them. In nucleotides, the CDR3 is TGCGCCAGCAGCTTGGTCGGGACATTGCGGGGGGAGCTGTTTTTT. Amino acid sequence: CASSLVGTLRGELFF.

The genes are TRBV4-1 and TRBJ1-1; 9 bases fit TRBD1. V shed 6 bases and J 6 bases; nucleotides not matched to a gene: 14. Germline V gives CDR1 MGHRA, CDR2 YSYEKL. The CDR3 is made up of 16 amino acids. The CDR3 DNA follows: TGCGCCAGCAGTGTACTGCCGGGACAGGGAGGCGCTGAAGCTTTCTTT. It translates to CASSVLPGQGGAEAFF.